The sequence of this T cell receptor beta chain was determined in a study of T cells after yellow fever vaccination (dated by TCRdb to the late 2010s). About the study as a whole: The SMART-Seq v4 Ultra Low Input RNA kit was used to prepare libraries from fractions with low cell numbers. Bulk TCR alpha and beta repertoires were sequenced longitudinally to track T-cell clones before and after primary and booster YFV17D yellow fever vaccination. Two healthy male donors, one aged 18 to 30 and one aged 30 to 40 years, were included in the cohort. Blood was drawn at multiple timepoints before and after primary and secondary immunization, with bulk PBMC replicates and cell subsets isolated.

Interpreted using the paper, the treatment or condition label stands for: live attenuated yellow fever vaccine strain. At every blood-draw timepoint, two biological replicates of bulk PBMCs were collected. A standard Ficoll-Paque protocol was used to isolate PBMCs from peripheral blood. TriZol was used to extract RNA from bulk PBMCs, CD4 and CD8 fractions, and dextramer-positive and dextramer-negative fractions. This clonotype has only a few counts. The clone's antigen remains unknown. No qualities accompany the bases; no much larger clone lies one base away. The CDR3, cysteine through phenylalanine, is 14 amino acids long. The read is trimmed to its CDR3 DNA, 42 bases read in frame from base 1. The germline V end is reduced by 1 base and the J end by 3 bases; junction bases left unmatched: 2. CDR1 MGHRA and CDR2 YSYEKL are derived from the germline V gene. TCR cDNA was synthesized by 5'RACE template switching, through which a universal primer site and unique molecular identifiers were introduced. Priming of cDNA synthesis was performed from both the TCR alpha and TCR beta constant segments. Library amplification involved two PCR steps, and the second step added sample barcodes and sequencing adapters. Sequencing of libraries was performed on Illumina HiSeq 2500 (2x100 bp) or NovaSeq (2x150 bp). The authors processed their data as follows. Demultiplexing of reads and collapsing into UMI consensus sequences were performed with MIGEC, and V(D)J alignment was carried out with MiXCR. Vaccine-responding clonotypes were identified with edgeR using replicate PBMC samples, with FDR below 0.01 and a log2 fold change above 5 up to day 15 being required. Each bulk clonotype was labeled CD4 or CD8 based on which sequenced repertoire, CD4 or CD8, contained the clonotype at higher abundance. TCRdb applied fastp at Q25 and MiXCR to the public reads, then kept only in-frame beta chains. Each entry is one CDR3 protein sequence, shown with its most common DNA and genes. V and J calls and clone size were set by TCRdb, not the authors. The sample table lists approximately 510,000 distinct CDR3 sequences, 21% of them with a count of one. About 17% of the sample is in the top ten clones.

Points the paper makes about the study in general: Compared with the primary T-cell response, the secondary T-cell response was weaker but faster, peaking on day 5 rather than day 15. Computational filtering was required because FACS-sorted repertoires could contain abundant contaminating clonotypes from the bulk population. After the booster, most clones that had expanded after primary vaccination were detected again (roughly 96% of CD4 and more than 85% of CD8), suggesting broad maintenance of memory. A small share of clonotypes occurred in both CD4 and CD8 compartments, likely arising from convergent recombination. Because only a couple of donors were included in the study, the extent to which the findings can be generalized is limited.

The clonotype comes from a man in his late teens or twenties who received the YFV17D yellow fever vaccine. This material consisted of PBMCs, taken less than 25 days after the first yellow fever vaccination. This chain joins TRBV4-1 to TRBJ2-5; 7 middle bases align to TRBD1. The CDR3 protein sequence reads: CASSQVGTEETQYF. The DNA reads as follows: TGCGCCAGCAGCCAAGTCGGGACAGAAGAGACCCAGTACTTC.